This TCR beta chain was captured by sequencing in a study of T cells expressing NK-cell markers. Following a re-call of the 5' RACE reads, TCRdb has one entry per CDR3 protein and lacks DNA. The table lists over 100,000 distinct CDR3 sequences. Germline CDR1 SGHTS, CDR2 YDEGEE. The CDR3 has 14 residues. The receptor's source is a woman between 18 and 75 years old in good health. The chain combines TRBV5-8 with TRBJ2-7; the TRBD1 assignment by TCRdb is unverifiable without DNA. The sample consisted of blood T cells: a sorted CD56 or NKG2C T cell subset, CD4+ or CD8+ T cells, or bulk PBMC T cells (not recorded which). The CDR3 sequence: CASKTRTGIHEQYF.